One sample yielded the 14 T cell receptor beta chains listed below, sequenced in a study of cytomegalovirus exposure and HLA in healthy donors. Primers included in the PCR were 60 Vbeta and 13 Jbeta primers. Clones were read by immunoSEQ multiplex PCR, and TCRdb kept only the in-frame ones, dropping some. This sample yields roughly 290,000 clones, of which 80% are seen a single time; about 0.29% belongs to the top ten. Sequencing used PBMCs. Receptors were obtained from a girl aged 2-15 years in good health and CMV-seronegative.

V usage is TRBV18 and J usage is TRBJ1-2; D is ambiguous. Looked up from germline, CDR1 is KGHSH and CDR2 is LQKENI. Trimming shortened V by 2 bases and J by 2 bases, and 12 bases separated the two germline ends. The CDR3 consists of 15 residues. CDR3 loop: CASSPSSPGNYGYTF. In DNA, the CDR3 is TGTGCCAGCTCACCAAGCTCCCCGGGAAACTATGGCTACACCTTC. Based on the CDR3 plus reference TRBV18 and TRBJ1-2, the full variable domain is NAGVMQNPRHLVRRRGQEARLRCSPMKGHSHVYWYRQLPEEGLKFMVYLQKENIIDESGMPKERFSAEFPKEGPSILRIQQVVRGDSAAYFCASSPSSPGNYGYTFGSGTRLTVV.

The J gene is TRBJ2-2, the V gene TRBV6-6, with D uncertain. The V and J ends lost 6 bases and 6 bases respectively, with 11 bases between them. CDR1 and CDR2 (germline): MNHNY, SVGAGI (reference sequence). The CDR3 is 13 amino acids. CDR3 protein: CASSRSVSGELFF. In nucleotides, the CDR3 is TGTGCCAGCAGCCGATCGGTTTCCGGGGAGCTGTTTTTT.

The V gene is TRBV27, the J gene TRBJ2-5, with 7 positions matching TRBD2. Germline CDR1 reads MNHEY; CDR2 reads SMNVEV (reference sequence). CDR3 size: 16 residues. The V gene end was trimmed by 5 bases and the J gene end by 3 bases; junction bases not matched to a gene: 12. CDR3 sequence reads: CASSPVRGGPKETQYF. The CDR3, as DNA: TGTGCCAGCAGTCCGGTGAGGGGAGGGCCGAAAGAGACCCAGTACTTC.

The chain carries TRBV6-6 and TRBJ1-2, with D maybe TRBD1 (6 bases). Germline V gene data show CDR1 as MNHNY and CDR2 as SVGAGI (reference sequence). Trimming took off 5 bases at V and 5 bases at J, with 12 bases between the two ends. The CDR3 is 13 amino acids. CDR3 amino acids: CASSPQGRYGYTF. The CDR3 DNA reads TGTGCCAGCAGTCCACAGGGACGGTATGGCTACACCTTC.

The V gene is TRBV7-9, the J gene TRBJ2-5, with D perhaps TRBD1 (6 bases). The J call may be mistaken, given a closer DNA end match to TRBJ2-7. Germline CDR1 is SEHNR and CDR2 is FQNEAQ (reference sequence). The length of the CDR3 is 16 residues. In DNA, the CDR3 is TGTGCCAGCAGCTTAGTATGGGGGACACAAACCTACGAGCAGTACTTC. Its protein product is CASSLVWGTQTYEQYF.

The chain carries TRBV6-1 and TRBJ1-2; 7 bases line up with TRBD1. CDR1 MNHNS and CDR2 SASEGT come from the germline V gene. V shed 11 bases, J shed 0 bases, and the junction held 0 bases outside the gene matches. The CDR3 is 11 amino acids. CDR3 amino acids: CAGTANYGYTF. In DNA, the CDR3 is TGTGCCGGGACAGCTAACTATGGCTACACCTTC.

V is TRBV6-5 and J is TRBJ1-1, with 9 bases identical to TRBD1. The CDR3 is 14 residues long. V lost 5 bases and J lost 10; bases outside the gene matches: 11. The germline V gene encodes CDR1 MNHEY and CDR2 SVGAGI. The CDR3 DNA reads TGTGCCAGCAGTCCAGGGGACAGGGACTTTTCAGCTTTCTTT. Residues: CASSPGDRDFSAFF.

V and J are TRBV6-5 and TRBJ2-7, with 8 nucleotides matching TRBD1. Germline V gene sequence: CDR1 MNHEY, CDR2 SVGAGI. The CDR3 consists of 13 residues. V lost 6 bases and J lost 5; bases outside the gene matches: 6. The CDR3 sequence: CASRDRVHDEQYF. CDR3 DNA sequence: TGTGCCAGCAGGGACAGGGTTCACGACGAGCAGTACTTC.

This clone was counted only a few times. This chain connects TRBV5-6 to TRBJ2-3, with D possibly matching TRBD1 (7 bases). Germline V gives CDR1 SGHDT, CDR2 YYEEEE. The CDR3 runs 18 residues. V shed 8 bases and J shed 1 base, with 26 bases lying between them. DNA for the CDR3: TGTGCCAGTTCCGCGGGACAGCCAAAGGAGGTACGCACAGATACGCAGTATTTT. Its protein is CASSAGQPKEVRTDTQYF. The full variable domain, its missing parts supplied by reference TRBV5-6 and TRBJ2-3, is DAGVTQSPTHLIKTRGQQVTLRCSPKSGHDTVSWYQQALGQGPQFIFQYYEEEERQRGNFPDRFSGHQFPNYSSELNVNALLLGDSALYLCASSAGQPKEVRTDTQYFGPGTRLTVL.

V and J are TRBV18 and TRBJ2-5; D remains ambiguous. Trimming shortened V by 2 bases and J by 2 bases, and 9 bases separated the two germline ends. CDR1 is KGHSH and CDR2 is LQKENI in the germline V gene. The length of the CDR3 is 14 residues. In DNA form, the CDR3 reads TGTGCCAGCTCACCAGGAGAAAGGCAAGAGACCCAGTACTTC. Translating it yields CASSPGERQETQYF. The full variable domain, with the rest looked up from reference TRBV18 and TRBJ2-5, is NAGVMQNPRHLVRRRGQEARLRCSPMKGHSHVYWYRQLPEEGLKFMVYLQKENIIDESGMPKERFSAEFPKEGPSILRIQQVVRGDSAAYFCASSPGERQETQYFGPGTRLLVL.

The chain is built from TRBV18 and TRBJ1-4, with D perhaps matching TRBD1 (6 bases). V shed 3 bases and J shed 8 bases, with 13 bases lying between them. CDR1 KGHSH and CDR2 LQKENI come from the germline V gene. CDR3 length: 14 residues. The CDR3 region has the DNA TGTGCCAGCTCACCTGGACAGAGGGAAGAAAAACTGTTTTTT. It specifies CASSPGQREEKLFF.

CDR3 in DNA: TGTGCCAGCAGCTTGACAGGGAATCACTATGGCTACACCTTC. Translated: CASSLTGNHYGYTF. V usage is TRBV11-2 and J usage is TRBJ1-2; TRBD1 agrees at 7 bases. Germline V CDR1 and CDR2: SGHAT, FQNNGV. J gave up 3 bases and V 3 bases, and 4 bases lay outside the gene matches. The CDR3 runs 14 residues. Full variable domain (rest looked up from reference TRBV11-2 and TRBJ1-2): EAGVAQSPRYKIIEKRQSVAFWCNPISGHATLYWYQQILGQGPKLLIQFQNNGVVDDSQLPKDRFSAERLKGVDSTLKIQPAKLEDSAVYLCASSLTGNHYGYTFGSGTRLTVV.

This chain links TRBV5-1 with TRBJ2-5; 7 bases fit TRBD2. The J call may be in error: the DNA end matches TRBJ2-7 better. The CDR3 extends over 15 amino acids. The V gene's germline CDR1 is SGHRS and CDR2 YFSETQ. The chain's CDR3 is CASSWSGGSPYEQYF. The DNA of the CDR3 is TGCGCCAGCAGCTGGTCCGGGGGGTCCCCCTACGAGCAGTACTTC.

The chain has TRBV6-1 and TRBJ2-1; 7 bases line up with TRBD2. After removal of 6 bases from V and 2 bases from J, the junction contained 4 bases not matched to a gene. Germline values: CDR1 MNHNS, CDR2 SASEGT. This CDR3 comprises 14 residues. The CDR3 region has the DNA TGTGCCAGCAGGGGAGGGGCGCCCTACAATGAGCAGTTCTTC. Its protein is CASRGGAPYNEQFF.